This T cell receptor beta chain was sequenced in a study of lymphopenia after photon versus proton radiotherapy. Germline CDR1 and CDR2: LGHNA and YNFKEQ. J gave up 2 bases and V 3 bases, and 0 bases lay outside the gene matches. CDR3 length equals 13 residues. Notes on this clone: Its matching antigen is unknown.

Generated by immunoSEQ multiplex PCR, the TCRdb table keeps only in-frame clones and is missing some. This table has around 18,000 clones, 75% to 85% appearing once. Whole-study results and caveats: Post-nadir diversity loss with photons came from oligoclonal expansion, particularly CD8+ Temra cells. Authors raise, but do not show, better survival with proton therapy.

Sequencing used peripheral blood, obtained from a patient treated with proton-based radiotherapy. This TCR came from a man between 70 and 80 years old with pancreatic cancer. The chain couples TRBV4-2 to TRBJ2-5; TRBD2 matches at 7 bases. The CDR3 is CASSQREQETQYF. The CDR3 nucleotides read TGTGCCAGCAGCCAGCGGGAGCAAGAGACCCAGTACTTC.